The 5 T cell receptor beta chains below come from one sample, sequenced in a study of CD8+CD57+ T cells in acquired aplastic anemia. The study profiled TCR beta VDJ and CDR3 using genomic DNA as template. TCRdb independently ran MiXCR on the reads; one entry per CDR3 protein. The sample has around 250,000 distinct CDR3 sequences, 82% seen once. The patients chosen for sequencing had shown expansion of CD8+CD57+ cells (detected by flow cytometry). The sequenced sample consisted of sorted CD4+, CD8+, or CD8+CD57+ T cells (not recorded which) from PBMCs. Source of these receptors: a human donor with aplastic anemia.

The chain has TRBV11-2 and TRBJ1-1; no definite D call. Trimming removed 0 bases from V and 4 bases from J, with 12 bases in between. The CDR3 extends over 15 amino acids. Germline V lookup: CDR1 SGHAT, CDR2 FQNNGV. The CDR3 sequence is CASSLDLGRSTEAFF. CDR3 bases: TGTGCCAGCAGCTTAGATCTGGGTCGGAGCACTGAAGCTTTCTTT.

A word on this clonotype: The junction and the germline gene differ at one end; a read error may be behind it. J is TRBJ2-3 and V is TRBV7-3; D is ambiguous. CDR3 size: 13 residues. CDR1 and CDR2 from the germline V gene are SGHTA and FQGTGA. The CDR3 is CASGPTGTDTHTF. The CDR3 DNA reads TGTGCCAGCGGCCCAACGGGCACAGATACGCATACTTTT.

The chain recombines TRBV9 with TRBJ1-1, with 11 bases fitting TRBD1. V trimming: 7 bases; J trimming: 11 bases; junction bases outside the gene matches: 16. Germline V lookup: CDR1 SGDLS, CDR2 YYNGEE. The CDR3 extends over 15 amino acids. Here the CDR3 reads CASGTGGTEQIVAFF. The CDR3 DNA sequence: TGTGCCAGCGGGACAGGGGGGACAGAACAGATTGTTGCTTTCTTT.

In this sample, this clonotype turned up a few times. The chain has TRBV5-6 and TRBJ2-1; a weak D match, TRBD2 (6 bases). Trimming cost V 0 bases and J 2 bases, with 6 bases left between them. Germline lookup yields CDR1 SGHDT and CDR2 YYEEEE. The CDR3 totals 14 residues. The CDR3 sequence: CASSLAGAYNEQFF. CDR3 nucleotides: TGTGCCAGCAGCTTGGCGGGGGCCTACAATGAGCAGTTCTTC.

The chain couples TRBV11-3 to TRBJ2-5, with no clear D. The CDR3 covers 13 residues. The V gene's germline CDR1 is SGHNT and CDR2 YENEEA. Trimming pared 7 bases from V and 1 base from J, leaving 10 bases between. CDR3 coding DNA: TGTGCCAGCAAGAAGATGGTCCAAGAGACCCAGTACTTC. This codes for CASKKMVQETQYF.